The TCR beta chain described here comes from a study of tumour-infiltrating T cells in Burkitt lymphoma. Whole-study context: Productive clonality predicted overall and progression-free survival.

This CDR3 has 13 amino acids. Germline loops: CDR1 SGHDN, CDR2 FVKESK. V lost 4 bases and J 2 bases, leaving 8 bases between the germline ends. Using immunoSEQ multiplex PCR, the repertoire was profiled, and TCRdb retains in-frame clones only, with some absent. Of around 15,000 clones in the sample, roughly 79% were seen once. Source material: tumor tissue. The V and J genes are TRBV14 and TRBJ1-1, with unresolved D. This clonotype was obtained from a human donor with diffuse large B-cell lymphoma. For the CDR3, the DNA is TGTGCCAGCAGCCCAGGATTAAACACTGAAGCTTTCTTT. Protein product: CASSPGLNTEAFF.